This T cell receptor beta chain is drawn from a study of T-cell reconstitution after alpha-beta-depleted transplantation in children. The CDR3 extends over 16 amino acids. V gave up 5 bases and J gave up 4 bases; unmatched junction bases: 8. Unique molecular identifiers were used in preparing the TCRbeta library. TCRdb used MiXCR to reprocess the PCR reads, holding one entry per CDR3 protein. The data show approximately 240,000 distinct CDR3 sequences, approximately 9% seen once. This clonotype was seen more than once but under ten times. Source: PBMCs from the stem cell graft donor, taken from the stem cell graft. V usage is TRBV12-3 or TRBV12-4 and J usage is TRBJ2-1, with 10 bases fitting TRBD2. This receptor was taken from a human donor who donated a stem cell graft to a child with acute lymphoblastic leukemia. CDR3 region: CASSLSSGGDYNEQFF. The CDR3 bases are TGTGCCAGCAGTCTATCCAGCGGGGGGGATTACAATGAGCAGTTCTTC.